This T cell receptor (beta chain) was documented in a study of regulatory T cells in long-lasting Graves disease. TCR beta libraries were built with iRepertoire HTBI primers and Arm-PCR of CDR3 regions. TCRdb ran MiXCR on the multiplex PCR reads and lists one entry per CDR3 protein. The data contain more than 400,000 distinct CDR3 sequences, roughly 17% of them singletons. Time point indicated: newly diagnosed GD, antithyroid drugs for less than 3 months. PBMC-derived RNA was used for the TCR library. Germline values: CDR1 MNHEY, CDR2 SVGAGI. The CDR3 consists of 13 residues. Trimming cost V 2 bases and J 7 bases, with 8 bases left between them. The data were also submitted as part of a second study, on T cells in Graves' hyperthyroidism and ophthalmopathy.

The sample consisted of peripheral blood mononuclear cells (PBMCs), taken at new diagnosis, from a patient treated with antithyroid drugs. The receptor comes from a woman in her twenties or thirties with Graves disease. The chain employs TRBV6-5 and TRBJ1-4; unclear D gene. The CDR3: CASSYVTTEKLFF. The CDR3 nucleotides read TGTGCCAGCAGTTACGTAACAACTGAAAAACTGTTTTTT.